One sample yielded the 18 T cell receptor beta chains listed below, sequenced in a study of human T cells and chemical hapten exposure. The time point is: pre-sensitization, week 0. Sample treatment: therapeutic diphenylcyclopropenone sensitization with weekly scalp DPC. TCRdb ran MiXCR on the RACE reads and lists one entry per CDR3 protein. The sample lists tens of thousands of distinct CDR3 sequences; roughly a tenth were seen once. The material was whole blood, obtained in connection with sensitization to the hapten diphenylcyclopropenone (DPC). These receptors were obtained from a man between 40 and 49 years old with alopecia areata. Some clones in this sample may be carry-over from other donors' samples.

The chain joins TRBV28 to TRBJ2-2; no clear D gene. CDR3 length equals 13 residues. Trimming left V 6 bases short and J 0 bases short, with 5 bases between. The V gene's germline CDR1 is MDHEN and CDR2 SYDVKM. Written as DNA, the CDR3 is TGTGCCAGCAGGTCGACGAACACCGGGGAGCTGTTTTTT. Translation gives CASRSTNTGELFF. Drawing the rest from reference TRBV28 and TRBJ2-2, the complete variable domain is DVKVTQSSRYLVKRTGEKVFLECVQDMDHENMFWYRQDPGLGLRLIYFSYDVKMKEKGDIPEGYSVSREKKERFSLILESASTNQTSMYLCASRSTNTGELFFGEGSRLTVL.

The sample holds a few counts of this clonotype. This chain uses TRBV7-2 with TRBJ2-2; possibly TRBD1 for D (6 bases). CDR1 is SGHTA, CDR2 FQGNSA, per germline. CDR3 length: 14 amino acids. V was clipped by 6 bases and J by 1 base, with 9 bases between them. CDR3 sequence reads: CASRSGQNTGELFF. The DNA of the CDR3 is TGTGCCAGCAGGTCGGGACAGAACACCGGGGAGCTGTTTTTT.

The table lists this clonotype with many counts. This rearrangement joins TRBV9 to TRBJ2-1; D unclear. V was shortened by 6 bases and J by 5 bases, with 18 bases between the two germline ends. This CDR3 region has 15 residues. From germline, CDR1 is SGDLS and CDR2 YYNGEE. CDR3 region: CASTPSWTLNNEQFF. The CDR3 DNA is TGTGCCAGCACCCCTTCCTGGACCCTAAACAATGAGCAGTTCTTC.

This clonotype has ten or more counts. The chain employs TRBV7-9 and TRBJ2-2; the D gene is possibly TRBD1 (5 bases). CDR3 size: 14 residues. The V gene's germline CDR1 is SEHNR and CDR2 FQNEAQ (reference sequence). V lost 3 bases, J lost 1 base, and 6 bases lay in between. CDR3 loop: CASSFRENTGELFF. The CDR3, as DNA: TGTGCCAGCAGCTTCAGGGAGAACACCGGGGAGCTGTTTTTT.

The chain joins TRBV28 to TRBJ1-2; no definite D call. This CDR3 comprises 13 residues. The V end lost 3 bases, the J end lost 2 bases, and 7 bases lay between the germline ends. From germline, CDR1 is MDHEN and CDR2 SYDVKM. In nucleotides, the CDR3 is TGTGCCAGCAGTTTTACCGGGAACTATGGCTACACCTTC. It translates to CASSFTGNYGYTF.

V gene TRBV30 combines with J gene TRBJ1-6, with TRBD1 matching over 7 bases. Germline CDR1 GTSNPN, CDR2 SVGIG (reference sequence). This CDR3 has 13 residues. V trimming: 5 bases; J trimming: 10 bases; junction bases outside the gene matches: 8. This chain's CDR3 is CAWDTGEGSPLHF. The CDR3, as DNA: TGTGCCTGGGATACAGGGGAAGGGTCACCCCTCCACTTT.

The sample holds a few counts of this clonotype. V is TRBV7-9 and J is TRBJ2-7; D possibly uses TRBD1 or TRBD2 (5 bases each). Germline CDR1 reads SEHNR; CDR2 reads FQNEAQ (reference sequence). Trimming took 7 bases from V and 6 from J, leaving 13 bases between them. The CDR3 loop spans 12 amino acids. The CDR3 nucleotides read TGTGCCAGCAATCCTCTTGGGACCGAGCAGTACTTC. Protein product: CASNPLGTEQYF.

V is TRBV9 and J is TRBJ2-3; 8 nucleotides agree with TRBD2. CDR1 is SGDLS and CDR2 is YYNGEE in the germline V gene. This CDR3 is built from 17 residues. The trim removed 0 bases at V and 0 bases at J, leaving 6 bases unmatched. CDR3 DNA sequence: TGTGCCAGCAGCGTAGGGTTAGCGGGGACTAGCACAGATACGCAGTATTTT. Residues: CASSVGLAGTSTDTQYF.

The chain joins TRBV20-1 to TRBJ2-3; 9 bases map to TRBD1. Germline CDR1 and CDR2: DFQATT and SNEGSKA (reference sequence). V lost 6 bases to trimming and J lost 5 bases; unmatched junction nucleotides: 12. This CDR3 has 15 residues. Here the CDR3 DNA reads TGCAGTGCCCTGGACAGGGGCTTTGGGGGAGATACGCAGTATTTT. This sequence encodes CSALDRGFGGDTQYF.

The chain joins TRBV28 to TRBJ1-2; 10 nucleotides align to TRBD1. The CDR3 length is 16 residues. V was clipped by 7 bases and J by 3 bases; unmatched bases: 11. Germline CDR1 is MDHEN and CDR2 is SYDVKM. The CDR3 coding sequence is TGTGCCAGCACCCCAGCCGGGACAGGGGCGGACTATGGCTACACCTTC. It codes for CASTPAGTGADYGYTF.

This clonotype was detected many times. The rearrangement joins TRBV7-2 to TRBJ2-1, with D perhaps matching TRBD2 (6 bases). V was clipped by 4 bases and J by 5 bases, with 12 bases between them. The CDR3 totals 14 residues. The germline V gene has CDR1 SGHTA and CDR2 FQGNSA. The DNA of the CDR3 is TGTGCCAGCAGCTCCGCGGGACCAAACAATGAGCAGTTCTTC. Protein sequence: CASSSAGPNNEQFF.

This clonotype was observed many times. The rearrangement links TRBV12-3 or TRBV12-4 to TRBJ1-5, with 8 bases identical to TRBD1. The CDR3 totals 14 residues. Unmatched junction bases numbered 5, after V lost 4 bases and J lost 6 bases. CDR3 coding DNA: TGTGCCAGCAGTTCCTCAGGGGGCTCTCAGCCCCAGCATTTT. Translated: CASSSSGGSQPQHF.

This clonotype was detected a few times. The chain carries TRBV20-1 and TRBJ2-7, with no clear D. V was clipped by 3 bases and J by 5 bases, with 14 bases between them. The CDR3 sequence is 13 residues long. The V gene's germline CDR1 is DFQATT and CDR2 SNEGSKA (reference sequence). CDR3 in amino acids: CSARYSIANEQYF. As DNA, the CDR3 is TGCAGTGCTAGGTACAGTATCGCGAACGAGCAGTACTTC.

Of note for this clonotype: Since a much larger clone is just one base distant, this may be a read error. The rearrangement links TRBV13 to TRBJ2-7; the D is unclear. Germline V gene lookup returns CDR1 PRHDT and CDR2 FYEKMQ (reference sequence). The CDR3 length is 11 residues. The CDR3 DNA reads as TGTGCCAACAGCTTCTCCTACGAGCAGTACTTC. Translation gives CANSFSYEQYF.

The genes are TRBV7-9 and TRBJ2-5; TRBD2 matches 8 bases. The CDR3 covers 13 residues. Looked up from germline, CDR1 is SEHNR and CDR2 is FQNEAQ (reference sequence). With 4 bases clipped from V and 3 bases from J, the junction kept 1 base outside the gene matches. The CDR3 here is CASSSTSEETQYF. The CDR3 bases are TGTGCCAGCAGCTCGACTAGCGAAGAGACCCAGTACTTC.

In its sample, this clonotype was seen many times. This chain joins TRBV7-9 and TRBJ1-2; D may be TRBD1 (5 bases). Between the trimmed V and J ends, which lost 2 bases and 4 bases, there was a span of 14 bases. Germline V CDR1 and CDR2: SEHNR, FQNEAQ (reference sequence). The length of the CDR3 is 15 residues. CDR3 in amino acids: CASSLIPGNPYGYTF. The DNA for the CDR3 is TGTGCCAGCAGCTTAATCCCAGGGAACCCCTATGGCTACACCTTC.

The gene calls are TRBV3-1 and TRBJ2-7; 7 bases fit TRBD2. The CDR3 has 14 amino acids. Looked up from germline, CDR1 is LGHDT and CDR2 is YNNKEL (reference sequence). V dropped 5 bases and J dropped 2; count of bases not matched to a gene: 6. The CDR3 sequence is CASSSTGGTYEQYF. CDR3 nucleotide sequence: TGTGCCAGCAGCTCCACGGGGGGTACCTACGAGCAGTACTTC.

This clonotype was counted a few times. The rearrangement joins TRBV28 to TRBJ1-5, with TRBD1 identical over 7 bases. The V gene's germline CDR1 is MDHEN and CDR2 SYDVKM. V was clipped by 7 bases and J by 0 bases; unmatched bases: 6. This CDR3 region has 15 residues. DNA of the CDR3: TGTGCCAGCACCTGGGACAGCTATAGCAATCAGCCCCAGCATTTT. It encodes CASTWDSYSNQPQHF.